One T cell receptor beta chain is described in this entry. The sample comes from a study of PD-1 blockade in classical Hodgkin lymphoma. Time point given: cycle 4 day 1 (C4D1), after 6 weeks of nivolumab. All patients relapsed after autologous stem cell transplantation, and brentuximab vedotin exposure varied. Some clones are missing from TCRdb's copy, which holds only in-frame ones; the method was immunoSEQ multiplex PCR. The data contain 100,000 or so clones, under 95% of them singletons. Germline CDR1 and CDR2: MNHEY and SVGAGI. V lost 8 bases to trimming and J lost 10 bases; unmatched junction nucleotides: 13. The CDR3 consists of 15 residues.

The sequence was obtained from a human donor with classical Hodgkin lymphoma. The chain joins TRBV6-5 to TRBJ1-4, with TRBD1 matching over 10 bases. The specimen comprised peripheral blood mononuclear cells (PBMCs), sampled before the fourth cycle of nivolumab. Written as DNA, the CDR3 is TGTGCCAGCGCGGGACAGGGGAGTGGGGGCGGAAAACTGTTTTTT. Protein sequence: CASAGQGSGGGKLFF.